These 11 T cell receptor beta chains share one sample of origin, sequenced in a study of beta chain features in type 1 diabetes. The sequenced template was cDNA made from the entire isolated RNA. Generated by immunoSEQ multiplex PCR, the TCRdb table keeps only in-frame clones and is missing some. The sample consists of roughly 120,000 clones, roughly 40% of them appearing once. Sequences were obtained from stem cell memory CD4+ T cells from blood. Source of these receptors: a woman aged 18-35 years in good health.

V is TRBV7-2 and J is TRBJ2-3, with 12 bases aligning to TRBD2. This CDR3 is built from 15 residues. Germline V gene sequence: CDR1 SGHTA, CDR2 FQGNSA. After removal of 5 bases from V and 6 bases from J, the junction contained 6 bases not matched to a gene. CDR3 bases: TGTGCCAGCAGCCCGACTAGCGGGAGACGCGATACGCAGTATTTT. Its protein is CASSPTSGRRDTQYF.

This chain connects TRBV7-9 to TRBJ2-1; TRBD2 matches 13 bases. CDR1 and CDR2 from the germline V gene are SEHNR and FQNEAQ (reference sequence). J was trimmed by 0 bases and V by 6 bases; bases with no gene match: 11. The CDR3 totals 19 residues. The CDR3 nucleotides are TGTGCCAGCAGACACTCCGGACTAGCGGGAGTCAACTCCTACAATGAGCAGTTCTTC. Its protein is CASRHSGLAGVNSYNEQFF.

The chain links TRBV27 to TRBJ2-3, with 8 bases matching TRBD2. CDR3 length equals 15 residues. V gave up 3 bases and J gave up 7 bases; unmatched junction bases: 9. Germline values: CDR1 MNHEY, CDR2 SMNVEV (reference sequence). The CDR3, as DNA: TGTGCCAGCAGTTTGTTGGCGGGAGGTCCCAATACGCAGTATTTT. It translates to CASSLLAGGPNTQYF.

The rearrangement joins TRBV7-9 to TRBJ2-7; possible D gene TRBD2, 5 bases. The ends were cut back, 7 bases at V and 7 bases at J, with 20 bases in the middle. The CDR3 has 14 residues. The germline V gene has CDR1 SEHNR and CDR2 FQNEAQ (reference sequence). This CDR3 is CASNSGEFNAEQYF. The CDR3 DNA follows: TGTGCCAGCAATTCTGGGGAGTTTAACGCAGAGCAGTACTTC.

Here the CDR3 reads CASRAYGQGRETQYF. The DNA for the CDR3 is TGTGCCAGCAGAGCCTACGGACAGGGCAGAGAGACCCAGTACTTC. This rearrangement joins TRBV28 to TRBJ2-5; 8 bases align to TRBD1. V lost 6 bases, J lost 4 bases, and 10 bases stayed unmatched. Germline V gene data show CDR1 as MDHEN and CDR2 as SYDVKM. CDR3 length equals 15 residues.

This clone was seen only a few times. V is TRBV28 and J is TRBJ1-2; 8 bases are a match to TRBD1. The junction had 9 bases not matched to a gene; V was cut back by 1 base and J by 8 bases. The CDR3 extends over 15 amino acids. CDR1 MDHEN and CDR2 SYDVKM come from the germline V gene. CDR3 amino acids: CASSLSAGGYEGYTF. The CDR3 DNA reads as TGTGCCAGCAGTTTATCAGCAGGGGGCTACGAAGGCTACACCTTC.

This clone was seen a few times. CDR3 in amino acids: CASSRDRFTDTQYF. Written as DNA, the CDR3 is TGTGCCAGCAGCCGGGACAGGTTCACAGATACGCAGTATTTT. The V and J genes are TRBV7-9 and TRBJ2-3; 8 positions agree with TRBD1. Looked up from germline, CDR1 is SEHNR and CDR2 is FQNEAQ (reference sequence). V shed 5 bases, J shed 2 bases, and the junction held 3 bases outside the gene matches. The CDR3 covers 14 residues.

This chain connects TRBV10-3 to TRBJ1-1; possible D gene TRBD1, 6 bases. Per the germline V gene, CDR1 is ENHRY and CDR2 is SYGVKD. Trimming left V 5 bases short and J 1 base short, with 11 bases between. The CDR3 extends over 14 amino acids. The CDR3 DNA is TGTGCCATCAGTTCGACAGGATCGAACACTGAAGCTTTCTTT. Amino acid sequence: CAISSTGSNTEAFF.

The CDR3 bases are TGTGCCAGCAGCCTCGTTAAGACTAGCAATCCATTTTACAATGAGCAGTTCTTC. It is translated as CASSLVKTSNPFYNEQFF. The chain has TRBV4-2 and TRBJ2-1, with 7 bases aligning to TRBD2. Germline V gene sequence: CDR1 LGHNA, CDR2 YNFKEQ. The CDR3 loop spans 18 amino acids. J lost 4 bases, V lost 4 bases, and 16 bases had no gene match.

The count of this clone is one. V and J are TRBV19 and TRBJ1-4; D is undetermined. The CDR3 extends over 13 amino acids. V lost 5 bases, J lost 8 bases, and 12 bases lay in between. Germline assignment: CDR1 LNHDA and CDR2 SQIVND (reference sequence). The CDR3 loop is CASSRGLGEKLFF. The DNA for the CDR3 is TGTGCCAGTAGTCGCGGGTTAGGGGAAAAACTGTTTTTT.

The rearrangement links TRBV2 to TRBJ1-2; the D gene is possibly TRBD1 (5 bases). The germline V gene has CDR1 SNHLY and CDR2 FYNNEI. The CDR3 totals 12 residues. Trimming shortened V by 8 bases and J by 11 bases, and 18 bases separated the two germline ends. DNA of the CDR3: TGTGCCAGCCACCGGGACGGGAGTTTATACACCTTC. Translation: CASHRDGSLYTF. The full variable domain, completed using reference TRBV2 and TRBJ1-2, is EPEVTQTPSHQVTQMGQEVILRCVPISNHLYFYWYRQILGQKVEFLVSFYNNEISEKSEIFDDQFSVERPDGSNFTLKIRSTKLEDSAMYFCASHRDGSLYTFGSGTRLTVV.